This TCR beta chain is from a study of blood T cell repertoires in COVID-19. Study-wide background: Samples taken during acute and convalescent COVID-19 were collected in the United States, Italy and Spain. Sample material is recorded as cDNA or gDNA derived from T cells, B-cell-depleted T cells, or PBMCs.

Germline V gives CDR1 LGHDT, CDR2 YNNKEL (reference sequence). The CDR3 sequence is 15 residues long. V lost 2 bases to trimming and J lost 0 bases, with 10 bases between them. The authors' processing: By means of reference gene primer amplification, nucleated cell counts were estimated. Assay used: immunoSEQ multiplex PCR; TCRdb lists only in-frame clones, some missing. The V and J calls and clone size were taken over from that table, and D and trimming were inferred from the DNA. The data contain fewer than 90,000 clones, around 90% of them singletons. This chain uses TRBV3-1 (or the pseudogene TRBV3-2) with TRBJ1-2; unclear D gene. This TCR came from a male donor with acute or convalescent COVID-19. The sequenced material came from peripheral blood. CDR3 sequence reads: CASSQPGLTNYGYTF. The CDR3 nucleotides read TGTGCCAGCAGCCAACCAGGACTAACTAACTATGGCTACACCTTC.